A single TCR beta chain is shown here with its context. Its target is unknown. One end of the junction is discordant with germline, which a read error may explain. This sample also contains other DNA sequences that code for the same CDR3. PCR employed 60 Vbeta and 13 Jbeta primers. Profiling relied on immunoSEQ multiplex PCR, and the TCRdb table lists in-frame clones only, not all of them. Of about 160,000 clones listed, roughly 80% are singletons. The data stem from a study of cytomegalovirus exposure and HLA in healthy donors. Study context: Earlier, 100 million or so unique TCR beta sequences were recovered from around 190 million T cells by an analysis.

Study outcomes and limitations: It was reportedly the case that the classifier diagnosed cytomegalovirus status with high specificity and sensitivity. TCR beta V- and J-gene trimming, according to a later analysis, was linked to a missense DCLRE1C variant.

Germline V gene sequence: CDR1 ENHRY, CDR2 SYGVKD. The CDR3 spans 13 residues. This clonotype was sampled from a man between 18 and 35 years old in good health and CMV-seronegative. The chain couples TRBV10-3 to TRBJ2-1, with 9 nucleotides matching TRBD2. The sequenced sample consisted of PBMCs. The CDR3 bases are TGTGCTATCAGAGCGGGAGGCGCGAATGAGCAGTTCTTC. Its translation: CAIRAGGANEQFF.